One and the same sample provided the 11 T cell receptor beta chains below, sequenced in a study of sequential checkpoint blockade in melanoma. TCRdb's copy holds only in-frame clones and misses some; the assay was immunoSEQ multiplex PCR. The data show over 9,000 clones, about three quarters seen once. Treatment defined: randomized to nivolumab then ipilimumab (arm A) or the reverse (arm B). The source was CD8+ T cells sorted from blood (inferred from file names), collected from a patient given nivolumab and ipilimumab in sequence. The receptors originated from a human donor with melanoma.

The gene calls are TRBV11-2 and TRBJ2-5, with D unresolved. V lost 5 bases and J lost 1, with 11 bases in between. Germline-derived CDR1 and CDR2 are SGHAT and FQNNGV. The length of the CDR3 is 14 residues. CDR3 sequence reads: CASSTHRFQETQYF. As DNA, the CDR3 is TGTGCCAGCAGCACCCACAGATTCCAAGAGACCCAGTACTTC.

CDR3 region: CASSQGQKRSYTF. The CDR3 region has the DNA TGTGCCAGCAGCCAGGGACAGAAGAGGAGCTACACCTTC. V and J are TRBV5-6 and TRBJ1-2, with 7 nucleotides matching TRBD1. Trimming cost V 4 bases and J 9 bases; bases outside gene matches: 9. Germline V gives CDR1 SGHDT, CDR2 YYEEEE. This CDR3 is 13 amino acids long.

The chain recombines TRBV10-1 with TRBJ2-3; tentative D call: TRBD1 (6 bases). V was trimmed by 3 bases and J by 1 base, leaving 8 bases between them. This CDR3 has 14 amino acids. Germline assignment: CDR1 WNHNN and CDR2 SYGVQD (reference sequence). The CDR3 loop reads CASSENRGTDTQYF. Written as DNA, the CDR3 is TGCGCCAGCAGTGAAAACAGGGGCACAGATACGCAGTATTTT.

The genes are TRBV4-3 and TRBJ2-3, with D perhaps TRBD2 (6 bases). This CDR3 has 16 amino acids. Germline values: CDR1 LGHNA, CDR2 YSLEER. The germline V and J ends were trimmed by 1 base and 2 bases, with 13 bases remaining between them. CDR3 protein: CASSQGISGITDTQYF. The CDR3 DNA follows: TGCGCCAGCAGCCAAGGGATTAGCGGTATCACAGATACGCAGTATTTT.

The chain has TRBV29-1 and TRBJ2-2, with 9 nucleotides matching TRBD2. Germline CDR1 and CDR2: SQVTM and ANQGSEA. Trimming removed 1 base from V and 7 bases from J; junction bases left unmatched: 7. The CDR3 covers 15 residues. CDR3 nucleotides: TGCAGCGTTGAAGGGGGGGCTAGCGGGATCGGGGAGCTGTTTTTT. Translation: CSVEGGASGIGELFF.

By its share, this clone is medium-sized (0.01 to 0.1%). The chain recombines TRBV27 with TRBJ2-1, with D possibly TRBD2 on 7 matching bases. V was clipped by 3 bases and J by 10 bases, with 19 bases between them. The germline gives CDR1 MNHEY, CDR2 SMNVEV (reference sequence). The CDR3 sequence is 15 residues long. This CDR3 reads CASSLGASGLSEQFF. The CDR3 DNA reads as TGTGCCAGCAGTTTGGGGGCTAGCGGACTATCGGAGCAGTTCTTC.

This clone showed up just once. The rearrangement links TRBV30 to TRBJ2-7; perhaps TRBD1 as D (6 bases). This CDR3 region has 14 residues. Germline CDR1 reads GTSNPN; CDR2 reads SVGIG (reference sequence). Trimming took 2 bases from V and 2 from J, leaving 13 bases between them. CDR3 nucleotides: TGTGCCTGGAGTAGTCAGGGGTGGACCTACGAGCAGTACTTC. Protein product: CAWSSQGWTYEQYF.

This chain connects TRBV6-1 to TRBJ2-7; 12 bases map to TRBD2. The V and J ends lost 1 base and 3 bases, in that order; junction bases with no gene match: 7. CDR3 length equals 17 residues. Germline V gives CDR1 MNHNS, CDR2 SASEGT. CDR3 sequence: CASSEGHLAGGLYEQYF. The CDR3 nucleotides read TGTGCCAGCAGTGAAGGCCATCTAGCGGGAGGGCTCTACGAGCAGTACTTC.

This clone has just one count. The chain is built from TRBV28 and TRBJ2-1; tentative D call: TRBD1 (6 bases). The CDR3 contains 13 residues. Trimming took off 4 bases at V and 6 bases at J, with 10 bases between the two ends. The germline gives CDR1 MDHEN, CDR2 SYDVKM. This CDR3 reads CASSSRDTNEQFF. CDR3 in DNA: TGTGCCAGCAGTTCCCGGGACACCAATGAGCAGTTCTTC.

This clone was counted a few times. CDR3 in amino acids: CASSWSGGATDTQYF. CDR3 bases: TGCGCCAGCAGCTGGTCGGGGGGCGCCACAGATACGCAGTATTTT. V and J are TRBV5-1 and TRBJ2-3, with a tentative D call TRBD2 (7 bases). This CDR3 contains 15 residues. CDR1 is SGHRS, CDR2 YFSETQ, per germline. Deletions cut 3 bases from V and 2 bases from J, with 13 bases between.

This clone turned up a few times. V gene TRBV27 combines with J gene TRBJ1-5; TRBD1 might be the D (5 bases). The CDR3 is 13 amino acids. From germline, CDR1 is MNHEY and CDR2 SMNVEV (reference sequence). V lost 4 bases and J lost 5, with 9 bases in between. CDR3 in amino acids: CASSSGTHQPQHF. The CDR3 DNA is TGTGCCAGCAGTTCTGGGACTCATCAGCCCCAGCATTTT.